One sample yielded the 25 T cell receptor beta chains listed below, sequenced in a study of response to subunit inactivated influenza vaccine. Each CDR3 protein is one row after TCRdb ran MiXCR on the RT-PCR reads. The sample has 700,000 to 800,000 distinct CDR3 sequences; approximately 17% are singletons. Material: PBMCs from blood, obtained about 5 days after vaccination. All receptors derive from a middle-aged man who received an inactivated influenza vaccine.

The J gene is TRBJ2-1, the V gene TRBV15; 14 bases fit TRBD2. Trimming removed 3 bases from V and 6 bases from J; junction bases left unmatched: 4. This CDR3 is 16 amino acids long. The germline CDR1 and CDR2 sequences are LNHNV and YYDKDF (reference sequence). Here the CDR3 DNA reads TGTGCCACCAGCAGCTTGGGACTAGCGGGAGTCAATGAGCAGTTCTTC. Protein sequence: CATSSLGLAGVNEQFF.

In its sample, this clonotype was seen a few times. The gene calls are TRBV6-1 and TRBJ2-1; 8 bases agree with TRBD1. CDR3 length: 16 residues. The V segment lost 6 bases and the J segment 0 bases; nucleotides outside the gene matches: 7. The germline V gene has CDR1 MNHNS and CDR2 SASEGT. The chain's CDR3 is CASSKMGTGSYNEQFF. The CDR3 DNA reads TGTGCCAGCAGCAAAATGGGGACAGGCTCCTACAATGAGCAGTTCTTC.

This clonotype was detected ten times or more. The chain has TRBV20-1 and TRBJ2-3; the match to TRBD2 covers 7 bases. Trimming cost V 3 bases and J 4 bases; bases outside gene matches: 4. The CDR3 is made up of 13 amino acids. Germline V gene sequence: CDR1 DFQATT, CDR2 SNEGSKA (reference sequence). This chain's CDR3 is CSASGGDADTQYF. CDR3 DNA: TGCAGTGCTAGTGGGGGGGACGCAGATACGCAGTATTTT.

This clonotype was counted at least ten times. CDR3 bases: TGTGCCATCAGTGAGTCGGGGGGTAGCTATGGCTACACCTTC. It is translated as CAISESGGSYGYTF. The rearrangement joins TRBV10-3 to TRBJ1-2; tentatively, D is TRBD1 (5 bases). V lost 0 bases and J 4 bases, leaving 9 bases between the germline ends. This CDR3 is built from 14 residues. Germline V gene sequence: CDR1 ENHRY, CDR2 SYGVKD.

The V call is TRBV12-3 or TRBV12-4, the J call TRBJ1-1; 7 bases align to TRBD1. CDR3 size: 15 residues. J was trimmed by 3 bases and V by 6 bases; bases with no gene match: 10. CDR3 DNA sequence: TGTGCCAGCAGAGTTGCAGGGGGGGCGGACACTGAAGCTTTCTTT. Translating gives CASRVAGGADTEAFF.

This clonotype was seen more than once but under ten times. The chain has TRBV29-1 and TRBJ2-1; D possibly matches TRBD1 or TRBD2 (6 bases each). The CDR3 runs to 13 residues. Germline V lookup: CDR1 SQVTM, CDR2 ANQGSEA. V shed 7 bases and J shed 1 base, with 11 bases lying between them. The CDR3 DNA reads TGCAGCGGGGGGCGGGGATCCTACAATGAGCAGTTCTTC. Amino acids: CSGGRGSYNEQFF.

The gene calls are TRBV28 and TRBJ2-7; the match to TRBD1 covers 9 bases. V lost 3 bases to trimming and J lost 4 bases; unmatched junction nucleotides: 10. Per the germline V gene, CDR1 is MDHEN and CDR2 is SYDVKM. The CDR3 has 16 residues. For the CDR3, the DNA is TGTGCCAGCAGTTTGAACGGCGTGACAGGGGGGTACGAGCAGTACTTC. Translation gives CASSLNGVTGGYEQYF.

The V and J genes are TRBV12-3 or TRBV12-4 and TRBJ2-1; D possibly matches TRBD1 or TRBD2 (5 bases each). The length of the CDR3 is 13 residues. Trimming shortened V by 8 bases and J by 5 bases, and 13 bases separated the two germline ends. The CDR3 DNA reads TGTGCCAGCCGATGGGGGACCGACAATGAGCAGTTCTTC. Protein: CASRWGTDNEQFF.

This clonotype showed up just a few times. J is TRBJ2-5 and V is TRBV27; 7 nucleotides match TRBD1. After removal of 4 bases from V and 5 bases from J, the junction contained 10 bases not matched to a gene. The CDR3 extends over 15 amino acids. Per germline, CDR1 MNHEY and CDR2 SMNVEV (reference sequence). CDR3 nucleotides: TGTGCCAGCAGTTCCTTACCTGACAGGGACGAGACCCAGTACTTC. Protein: CASSSLPDRDETQYF.

The chain employs TRBV24-1 and TRBJ2-5, with D perhaps matching TRBD1 (6 bases). CDR3 length: 16 residues. The V and J ends lost 4 bases and 3 bases respectively, with 17 bases between them. The germline gives CDR1 KGHDR, CDR2 SFDVKD. Here the CDR3 DNA reads TGTGCCACCAGTGACCCATATCAGCCAGGGGAAGAGACCCAGTACTTC. It specifies CATSDPYQPGEETQYF.

The genes are TRBV20-1 and TRBJ2-1, with D tentatively TRBD2 (5 bases). The germline V gene has CDR1 DFQATT and CDR2 SNEGSKA (reference sequence). Trimming removed 3 bases from V and 8 bases from J, with 17 bases in between. The CDR3 spans 14 residues. The CDR3 DNA reads TGCAGTGCTAGGAGGGTAGCCTCGGTCTATGAGCAGTTCTTC. This encodes CSARRVASVYEQFF.

CDR3 loop: CAISERGGRGETQYF. The CDR3 nucleotides read TGTGCCATCAGTGAGCGGGGAGGGCGGGGAGAGACCCAGTACTTC. This rearrangement joins TRBV10-3 to TRBJ2-5, with 7 bases that match TRBD2. Germline CDR1 reads ENHRY; CDR2 reads SYGVKD. This CDR3 contains 15 residues. Unmatched junction bases numbered 7, after V lost 2 bases and J lost 4 bases.

This clonotype occurred a few times. This chain links TRBV29-1 with TRBJ1-6; a possible D gene is TRBD1 (5 bases). CDR3 size: 12 residues. Germline-derived CDR1 and CDR2 are SQVTM and ANQGSEA. V was pared by 7 bases and J by 10 bases, with 14 bases between. Here the CDR3 reads CSAGMGDSPLHF. The CDR3 DNA sequence: TGCAGCGCTGGGATGGGGGACTCACCCCTCCACTTT.

This clonotype was counted between two and nine times. The V gene is TRBV20-1, the J gene TRBJ1-1; D remains ambiguous. The CDR3 has 14 amino acids. V was shortened by 3 bases and J by 3 bases, with 14 bases between the two germline ends. The germline gives CDR1 DFQATT, CDR2 SNEGSKA (reference sequence). The CDR3 DNA sequence: TGCAGTGCTAGCCCCCGCCCGGGGTACACTGAAGCTTTCTTT. It is translated as CSASPRPGYTEAFF.

This clonotype turned up a few times. The chain carries TRBV25-1 and TRBJ1-2; D may be TRBD1 (5 bases). This CDR3 is 13 amino acids long. The germline V and J ends were trimmed by 2 bases and 4 bases, with 8 bases remaining between them. Germline assignment: CDR1 MGHDK and CDR2 SYGVNS. The CDR3 spells CASSERGGYGYTF. The CDR3, as DNA: TGTGCCAGCAGTGAACGTGGGGGCTATGGCTACACCTTC.

This clonotype has at least ten counts. The chain couples TRBV20-1 to TRBJ2-3; 8 nucleotides match TRBD2. V lost 3 bases and J lost 2; bases outside the gene matches: 10. The CDR3 covers 16 residues. Germline values: CDR1 DFQATT, CDR2 SNEGSKA (reference sequence). The CDR3 spells CSASGIGAGDTDTQYF. The CDR3 nucleotides read TGCAGTGCTAGTGGTATCGGAGCGGGGGACACAGATACGCAGTATTTT.

The rearrangement links TRBV28 to TRBJ2-3; tentatively, D is TRBD2 (6 bases). Looked up from germline, CDR1 is MDHEN and CDR2 is SYDVKM. The CDR3 is 15 residues long. V gave up 4 bases and J gave up 2 bases, with 13 bases separating them. The DNA of the CDR3 is TGTGCCAGCAGTTGGGACTGGGAAAACACAGATACGCAGTATTTT. This codes for CASSWDWENTDTQYF.

The rearrangement joins TRBV12-3 or TRBV12-4 to TRBJ1-5; 9 positions agree with TRBD1. This CDR3 spans 14 amino acids. The junction had 2 bases not matched to a gene; V was cut back by 1 base and J by 7 bases. The CDR3 sequence is CASSLDRGPQPQHF. The CDR3 DNA sequence: TGTGCCAGCAGTTTAGACAGGGGGCCCCAGCCCCAGCATTTT.

This chain connects TRBV29-1 to TRBJ2-3; 10 positions agree with TRBD2. Germline V gene lookup returns CDR1 SQVTM and CDR2 ANQGSEA. This CDR3 contains 14 residues. The junction had 2 bases not matched to a gene; V was cut back by 2 bases and J by 3 bases. In nucleotides, the CDR3 is TGCAGCGTTGAACTAGCGGGAGTTACAGATACGCAGTATTTT. This gives the protein CSVELAGVTDTQYF.

This clonotype was detected only a few times. The chain has TRBV6-5 and TRBJ2-5, with D perhaps matching TRBD1 or TRBD2 (5 bases each). This CDR3 has 16 residues. Germline CDR1 reads MNHEY; CDR2 reads SVGAGI. The V end lost 2 bases, the J end lost 0 bases, and 13 bases lay between the germline ends. The CDR3 region has the DNA TGTGCCAGCAGTTACCAGCTTTCGGGGCACCAAGAGACCCAGTACTTC. As protein: CASSYQLSGHQETQYF.

This clonotype has a count of ten or more. The chain couples TRBV7-2 to TRBJ2-5; possibly TRBD2 for D (6 bases). Trimming removed 2 bases from V and 4 bases from J, with 11 bases in between. Germline-derived CDR1 and CDR2 are SGHTA and FQGNSA. The CDR3 consists of 14 residues. Here the CDR3 DNA reads TGTGCCAGCAGCTTAACGGGAGAGGTAGAGACCCAGTACTTC. It encodes CASSLTGEVETQYF. The whole variable domain, filled in from reference TRBV7-2 and TRBJ2-5, reads GAGVSQSPSNKVTEKGKDVELRCDPISGHTALYWYRQSLGQGLEFLIYFQGNSAPDKSGLPSDRFSAERTGGSVSTLTIQRTQQEDSAVYLCASSLTGEVETQYFGPGTRLLVL.

The chain is built from TRBV20-1 and TRBJ2-1, with a possible D match to TRBD2 (5 bases). The CDR3 is 15 amino acids. Germline V gene lookup returns CDR1 DFQATT and CDR2 SNEGSKA (reference sequence). Between the trimmed V and J ends, which lost 0 bases and 4 bases, there was a span of 13 bases. As DNA, the CDR3 is TGCAGTGCTAGAGATCTGGGCGGGCCGTACAATGAGCAGTTCTTC. Translated: CSARDLGGPYNEQFF.

The chain employs TRBV7-2 and TRBJ2-7; D might be TRBD1 or TRBD2, each matching 5 bases. CDR1 is SGHTA and CDR2 is FQGNSA in the germline V gene. This CDR3 has 13 amino acids. Trimming stripped 8 bases from V and 7 bases from J, with 18 bases between. The DNA of the CDR3 is TGTGCCAGCTCCGGGACCCGTTCTTTGGAGCAGTACTTC. Translated, it gives CASSGTRSLEQYF.

This clonotype showed up just a few times. The chain combines TRBV5-1 with TRBJ2-7; 7 bases are a match to TRBD1. Germline values: CDR1 SGHRS, CDR2 YFSETQ. CDR3 length equals 15 residues. The V and J ends lost 4 bases and 2 bases, in that order; junction bases with no gene match: 9. Written as DNA, the CDR3 is TGCGCCAGCAGCGCCGGGACAGAGGTCCCCTACGAGCAGTACTTC. Protein product: CASSAGTEVPYEQYF.

This clonotype was observed a handful of times. The V and J genes are TRBV29-1 and TRBJ2-7, with D possibly matching TRBD2 (6 bases). Germline loops: CDR1 SQVTM, CDR2 ANQGSEA. V lost 4 bases and J 7 bases, leaving 29 bases between the germline ends. The CDR3 spans 17 residues. CDR3 nucleotides: TGCAGCGTTGGTCCCAAATCCGGGACTTCCAGTGCCGGGGAGCAGTACTTC. Protein sequence: CSVGPKSGTSSAGEQYF.